Following are 16 T cell receptor beta chains from one sample sequenced in a study of glioma-infiltrating T cells. TCR alpha and beta CDR3 regions were amplified from RNA using iRepertoire nested multiplex PCR. One entry per CDR3 protein results from TCRdb running MiXCR on the multiplex PCR reads. The table records about 140,000 distinct CDR3 sequences, 35% to 50% of them present only once. Sequencing was performed on glioma tissue, nonneoplastic brain tissue, or PBMCs (not recorded which). Source of these receptors: a human donor with low-grade glioma or glioblastoma, undergoing nonglioma brain surgery, or in good health (not recorded which).

This clonotype appeared a few times. The chain carries TRBV20-1 and TRBJ1-5; D unclear. Per germline, CDR1 DFQATT and CDR2 SNEGSKA (reference sequence). With 6 bases removed from V and 2 bases from J, the gap between germline ends came to 8 bases. The CDR3 spans 12 residues. The CDR3 reads CSATAGNQPQHF. The CDR3 DNA is TGCAGTGCAACGGCAGGCAATCAGCCCCAGCATTTT.

In DNA form, the CDR3 reads TGCGGCGCAGGGACAGACTACGAGCAGTACTTC. This codes for CGAGTDYEQYF. This rearrangement joins TRBV29-1 to TRBJ2-1, with 7 nucleotides matching TRBD1. The assigned J gene may be wrong: the sequence end matches TRBJ2-7 better. This CDR3 is 11 amino acids long. Germline CDR1 reads SQVTM; CDR2 reads ANQGSEA.

The V gene is TRBV15, the J gene TRBJ2-5; D uncertain. The CDR3 is 14 amino acids. Trimming took 0 bases from V and 1 from J, leaving 6 bases between them. Germline V gene lookup returns CDR1 LNHNV and CDR2 YYDKDF (reference sequence). The CDR3 nucleotides read TGTGCCACCAGCAGAGACAGGAGCCAAGAGACCCAGTACTTC. Its protein product is CATSRDRSQETQYF.

The V gene is TRBV2, the J gene TRBJ2-3, with D hard to call. The CDR3 contains 14 residues. Germline values: CDR1 SNHLY, CDR2 FYNNEI. V was cut by 3 bases and J by 6 bases, with 13 bases left in between. CDR3 nucleotides: TGTGCCAGCAGTGACAGCGTGCTGCGGGATACGCAGTATTTT. This sequence encodes CASSDSVLRDTQYF.

V usage is TRBV27 and J usage is TRBJ2-3; D is unresolved. This CDR3 is built from 12 residues. V was shortened by 7 bases and J by 0 bases, with 5 bases between the two germline ends. Per germline, CDR1 MNHEY and CDR2 SMNVEV (reference sequence). The CDR3 spells CASTPSTDTQYF. The CDR3 region has the DNA TGTGCCAGCACCCCTAGCACAGATACGCAGTATTTT.

This clonotype was seen more than once but under ten times. The genes are TRBV6-1 and TRBJ2-5; the D is unclear. The ends were cut back, 5 bases at V and 5 bases at J, with 9 bases in the middle. The CDR3 is 12 residues long. The germline V gene has CDR1 MNHNS and CDR2 SASEGT. CDR3 nucleotides: TGTGCCAGCAGTTTTTCACCCGAGACCCAGTACTTC. It yields the protein CASSFSPETQYF.

The chain couples TRBV27 to TRBJ2-5, with D perhaps matching TRBD1 or TRBD2 (5 bases each). The CDR3 runs 13 residues. V lost 4 bases, J lost 5 bases, and 11 bases lay in between. Germline lookup yields CDR1 MNHEY and CDR2 SMNVEV (reference sequence). The chain's CDR3 is CASSSRGAETQYF. CDR3 bases: TGTGCCAGCAGTTCGAGGGGCGCGGAGACCCAGTACTTC.

This clonotype was counted a few times. The gene calls are TRBV6-1 and TRBJ1-5; D remains unclear. Germline CDR1 is MNHNS and CDR2 is SASEGT. Trimming pared 3 bases from V and 6 bases from J, leaving 12 bases between. CDR3 length: 14 amino acids. The CDR3 bases are TGTGCCAGCAGTGAGGAGGGATTGGGTCAGCCCCAGCATTTT. This sequence encodes CASSEEGLGQPQHF.

The CDR3 spells CASGFGGDQPQHF. Here the CDR3 DNA reads TGTGCTAGTGGTTTTGGTGGAGATCAGCCCCAGCATTTT. This rearrangement joins TRBV12-5 to TRBJ1-5; D ambiguous. Germline loops: CDR1 LGHNT, CDR2 FRNRAP. CDR3 length: 13 residues. V lost 3 bases and J lost 5, with 8 bases in between.

The rearrangement uses TRBV12-3 or TRBV12-4 and TRBJ2-3; D may correspond to TRBD1 or TRBD2 (5 bases each). This CDR3 has 14 amino acids. The ends were cut back, 6 bases at V and 2 bases at J, with 12 bases in the middle. The CDR3 nucleotides are TGTGCCAGCAGGATTTGGGGGATCACAGATACGCAGTATTTT. It specifies CASRIWGITDTQYF.

Many counts were recorded for this clonotype. This chain connects TRBV6-1 to TRBJ2-1; D is uncertain. Trimming removed 6 bases from V and 5 bases from J, with 17 bases in between. The germline V gene has CDR1 MNHNS and CDR2 SASEGT. The CDR3 spans 15 residues. CDR3 sequence (DNA): TGTGCCAGCAGCTCTAACCCTGACATCAACAATGAGCAGTTCTTC. It codes for CASSSNPDINNEQFF.

The V and J genes are TRBV15 and TRBJ1-6; D unclear. This CDR3 is 12 amino acids long. V was pared by 8 bases and J by 7 bases, with 9 bases between. From germline, CDR1 is LNHNV and CDR2 YYDKDF (reference sequence). CDR3 sequence reads: CATQEPNSPLHF. In DNA, the CDR3 is TGTGCCACCCAGGAGCCCAATTCACCCCTCCACTTT.

In regard to this clonotype: An end of the junction does not agree with germline; a read error may underlie this. The rearrangement links TRBV4-1 to TRBJ1-5; 8 positions agree with TRBD1. This CDR3 is 15 amino acids long. Germline V gene data show CDR1 as MGHRA and CDR2 as YSYEKL. CDR3 sequence reads: CASSQLADRGQPQHF. CDR3 coding DNA: TGTGCCAGCAGTCAGTTGGCCGACAGGGGTCAGCCCCAGCATTTT.

This chain uses TRBV27 with TRBJ1-1; D not resolved. CDR3 size: 13 residues. Germline V gene data show CDR1 as MNHEY and CDR2 as SMNVEV (reference sequence). Trimming cost V 5 bases and J 8 bases, with 15 bases left between them. This CDR3 reads CASSLDRWREAFF. CDR3 bases: TGTGCCAGCAGTCTGGACCGGTGGAGGGAAGCTTTCTTT.

The genes are TRBV19 and TRBJ2-7; 10 bases are a match to TRBD2. CDR3 length equals 15 residues. Per the germline V gene, CDR1 is LNHDA and CDR2 is SQIVND (reference sequence). After removal of 5 bases from V and 3 bases from J, the junction contained 7 bases not matched to a gene. Written as DNA, the CDR3 is TGTGCCAGTAGTGTTACTAGCGGGATCATCTACGAGCAGTACTTC. Residues: CASSVTSGIIYEQYF.

The chain carries TRBV6-1 and TRBJ1-5; 8 nucleotides agree with TRBD1. The germline V gene encodes CDR1 MNHNS and CDR2 SASEGT. This CDR3 comprises 14 residues. Trimming took 7 bases from V and 0 from J; bases not matched to a gene: 2. DNA of the CDR3: TGTGCCAGCACGACAGGGGATAGCAATCAGCCCCAGCATTTT. The encoded protein is CASTTGDSNQPQHF.